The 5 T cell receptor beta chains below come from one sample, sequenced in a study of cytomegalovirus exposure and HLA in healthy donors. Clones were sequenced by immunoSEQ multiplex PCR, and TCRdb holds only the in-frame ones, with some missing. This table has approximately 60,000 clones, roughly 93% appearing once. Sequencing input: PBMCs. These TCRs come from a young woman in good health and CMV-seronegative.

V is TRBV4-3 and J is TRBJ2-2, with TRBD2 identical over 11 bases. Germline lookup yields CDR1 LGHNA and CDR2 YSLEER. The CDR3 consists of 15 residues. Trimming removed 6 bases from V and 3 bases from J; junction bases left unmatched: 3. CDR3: CASSQLAGDTGELFF. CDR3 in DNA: TGCGCCAGCAGTCAACTAGCGGGAGACACCGGGGAGCTGTTTTTT.

The chain's CDR3 is CASSQDRGSAPGAFF. CDR3 DNA: TGTGCCAGCAGCCAAGATCGGGGTTCGGCTCCGGGAGCTTTCTTT. V usage is TRBV14 and J usage is TRBJ1-1, with D uncertain. Deletions cut 0 bases from V and 10 bases from J, with 18 bases between. The germline V gene has CDR1 SGHDN and CDR2 FVKESK. There are 15 residues in the CDR3.

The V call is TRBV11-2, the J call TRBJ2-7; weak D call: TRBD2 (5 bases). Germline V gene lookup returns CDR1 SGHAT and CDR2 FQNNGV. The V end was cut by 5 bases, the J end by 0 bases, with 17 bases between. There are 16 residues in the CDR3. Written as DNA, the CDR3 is TGTGCCAGCAGCCCAGGCGGCGGGCCCAGCTCCTACGAGCAGTACGTC. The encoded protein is CASSPGGGPSSYEQYV.

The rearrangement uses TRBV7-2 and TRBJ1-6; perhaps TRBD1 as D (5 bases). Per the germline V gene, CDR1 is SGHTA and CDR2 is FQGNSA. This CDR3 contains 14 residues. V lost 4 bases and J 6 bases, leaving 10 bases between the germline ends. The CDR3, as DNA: TGTGCCAGCAGCTCGCGACAGAGTAATTCACCCCTCCACTTT. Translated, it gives CASSSRQSNSPLHF. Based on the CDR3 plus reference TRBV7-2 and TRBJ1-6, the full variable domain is GAGVSQSPSNKVTEKGKDVELRCDPISGHTALYWYRQSLGQGLEFLIYFQGNSAPDKSGLPSDRFSAERTGGSVSTLTIQRTQQEDSAVYLCASSSRQSNSPLHFGNGTRLTVT.

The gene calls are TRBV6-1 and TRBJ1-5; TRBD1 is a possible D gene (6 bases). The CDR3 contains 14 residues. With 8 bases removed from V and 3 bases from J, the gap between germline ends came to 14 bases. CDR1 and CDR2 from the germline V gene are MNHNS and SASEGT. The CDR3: CASAAGANNQPQHF. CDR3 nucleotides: TGTGCCAGCGCGGCAGGGGCCAACAATCAGCCCCAGCATTTT.